This T cell receptor (beta chain) was captured by sequencing in a study of blood T cell repertoires in COVID-19. J lost 5 bases, V lost 3 bases, and 5 bases had no gene match. The length of the CDR3 is 15 residues. Germline V CDR1 and CDR2: SGHRS, YFSETQ. Sequenced by immunoSEQ multiplex PCR; TCRdb stores in-frame clones only, minus some. Of about 140,000 clones listed, roughly 78% are singletons. Participants were aged roughly 18 to 89 years, lived in over 20 US areas, and enrolled virtually. All recovered Cohort 3 donors got two negative PCRs, got clearance, or saw symptom resolution. The receptor's source is a woman in her forties or fifties who had recovered from COVID-19. The rearrangement uses TRBV5-1 and TRBJ2-2, with 9 bases matching TRBD1. Sequencing was done on a sample of PBMCs or T cells enriched from blood (not recorded which). The CDR3 loop is CASSSWTGETGELFF. In DNA, the CDR3 is TGCGCCAGCAGCTCCTGGACAGGGGAAACCGGGGAGCTGTTTTTT.